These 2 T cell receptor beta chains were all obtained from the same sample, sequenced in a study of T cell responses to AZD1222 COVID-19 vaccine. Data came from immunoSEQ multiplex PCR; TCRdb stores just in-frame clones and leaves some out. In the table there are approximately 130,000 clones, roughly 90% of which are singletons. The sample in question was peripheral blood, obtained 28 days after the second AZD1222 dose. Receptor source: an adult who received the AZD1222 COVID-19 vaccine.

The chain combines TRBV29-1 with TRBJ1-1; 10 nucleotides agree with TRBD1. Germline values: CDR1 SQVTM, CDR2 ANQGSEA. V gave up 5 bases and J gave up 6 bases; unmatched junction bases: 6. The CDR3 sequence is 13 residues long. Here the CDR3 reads CSVNDRGLAEAFF. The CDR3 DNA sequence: TGCAGCGTTAATGACAGGGGGCTCGCTGAAGCTTTCTTT.

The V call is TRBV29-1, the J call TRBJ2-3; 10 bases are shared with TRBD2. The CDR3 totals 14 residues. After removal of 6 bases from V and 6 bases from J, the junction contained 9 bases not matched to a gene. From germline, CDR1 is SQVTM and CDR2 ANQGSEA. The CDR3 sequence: CSVGLAGVADTQYF. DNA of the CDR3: TGCAGCGTGGGGCTAGCGGGAGTAGCTGATACGCAGTATTTT.